These T cell receptor beta chains were read from a single sample in a study of cytomegalovirus exposure and HLA in healthy donors. Repertoires were generated with immunoSEQ multiplex PCR, while TCRdb's copy carries only in-frame clones and drops some. The sample includes more than 140,000 clones, roughly 73% of them seen just once. The sequenced material came from PBMCs. All receptors come from a female donor in good health and CMV-seronegative. Both conserved end residues are part of each CDR3. The order of the fields is CDR3 protein, CDR3 DNA, V gene, D gene, J gene, clone size. The D gene is left open where the match is weak. Expanded clones are given a class, and other clones once, few, many or no size at all.

CDR3: CASSPGQAGNTEAFF
DNA: TGTGCCAGCAGTCCCGGACAGGCCGGGAACACTGAAGCTTTCTTT
V: TRBV28
D: TRBD1
J: TRBJ1-1
size: NA

CDR3: CSVGTSGSYEQYF
DNA: TGCAGCGTTGGGACTAGCGGATCCTACGAGCAGTACTTC
V: TRBV29-1
D: TRBD2
J: TRBJ2-7
size: NA

CDR3: CAISVRDAAEAFF
DNA: TGTGCCATCAGTGTAAGAGATGCGGCTGAAGCTTTCTTT
V: TRBV10-3
D: NA
J: TRBJ1-1
size: NA

CDR3: CASSLDRGATQEQYF
DNA: TGCGCCAGCAGCTTGGACCGGGGGGCTACCCAGGAGCAGTACTTC
V: TRBV5-1
D: NA
J: TRBJ2-7
size: NA

CDR3: CASRFTLGRRGGPGELFF
DNA: TGTGCCAGCAGATTCACCCTTGGGAGAAGAGGAGGCCCCGGGGAGCTGTTTTTT
V: TRBV28
D: NA
J: TRBJ2-2
size: NA

CDR3: CASSLTVLDGYTF
DNA: TGTGCCAGCAGTTTGACTGTATTGGATGGCTACACCTTC
V: TRBV27
D: NA
J: TRBJ1-2
size: NA

CDR3: CASSLKGLAREQYF
DNA: TGTGCCAGCAGCTTGAAGGGACTAGCGAGGGAGCAGTACTTC
V: TRBV5-4
D: TRBD2
J: TRBJ2-7
size: NA

CDR3: CASSQGQIETQYF
DNA: TGTGCCAGCAGCCAAGGACAGATTGAGACCCAGTACTTC
V: TRBV11-1
D: NA
J: TRBJ2-5
size: NA

CDR3: CASSTGSGNEKLFF
DNA: TGTGCCAGTTCGACTGGATCCGGTAATGAAAAACTGTTTTTT
V: TRBV5-6
D: NA
J: TRBJ1-4
size: NA

CDR3: CASSSLPDFNTEAFF
DNA: TGTGCCAGCAGCTCCTTGCCCGACTTTAACACTGAAGCTTTCTTT
V: TRBV5-6
D: NA
J: TRBJ1-1
size: NA

CDR3: CASIRTGALSGANVLTF
DNA: TGTGCCAGTATCAGGACAGGGGCCCTCTCTGGGGCCAACGTCCTGACTTTC
V: TRBV19
D: TRBD1
J: TRBJ2-6
size: NA

CDR3: CASSLRGQGFYEQYF
DNA: TGTGCCAGCAGCCTAAGAGGACAGGGTTTCTACGAGCAGTACTTC
V: TRBV9
D: TRBD1
J: TRBJ2-7
size: NA

CDR3: CASSLVGIDQPQHF
DNA: TGTGCCAGCAGCTTAGTCGGGATTGATCAGCCCCAGCATTTT
V: TRBV7-8
D: NA
J: TRBJ1-5
size: NA

CDR3: CASSPRGLGNTIYF
DNA: TGTGCCAGCAGTCCCCGGGGACTGGGAAACACCATATATTTT
V: TRBV28
D: NA
J: TRBJ1-3
size: few

CDR3: CASSLSVGGEQFF
DNA: TGTGCCAGCAGTTTATCGGTTGGCGGTGAGCAGTTCTTC
V: TRBV27
D: NA
J: TRBJ2-1
size: NA

CDR3: CASSSRGGTGFGANVLTF
DNA: TGTGCCAGCAGTTCAAGGGGGGGGACAGGGTTTGGGGCCAACGTCCTGACTTTC
V: TRBV28
D: TRBD1
J: TRBJ2-6
size: NA

CDR3: CARSQEGQIYGYTF
DNA: TGTGCCCGCAGCCAAGAGGGACAGATCTATGGCTACACCTTC
V: TRBV4-2
D: TRBD1
J: TRBJ1-2
size: NA

CDR3: CASSNTAYEQYF
DNA: TGTGCCAGCAGCAATACAGCCTACGAGCAGTACTTC
V: TRBV5-4
D: NA
J: TRBJ2-7
size: NA

CDR3: CASSLEGGRGNEQFF
DNA: TGCGCCAGCAGCTTGGAGGGAGGGAGAGGCAATGAGCAGTTCTTC
V: TRBV5-1
D: TRBD2
J: TRBJ2-1
size: NA

CDR3: CASSESEFEGHGYTF
DNA: TGTGCCAGCAGTGAATCCGAGTTTGAGGGTCATGGCTACACCTTC
V: TRBV2
D: NA
J: TRBJ1-2
size: NA

CDR3: CASSSDKLGHTF
DNA: TGTGCCAGCAGTTCCGACAAGCTGGGCCACACCTTC
V: TRBV28
D: NA
J: TRBJ1-2
size: NA

CDR3: CASSLRWAGGEKLFF
DNA: TGTGCCAGCAGTTTAAGATGGGCAGGGGGCGAAAAACTGTTTTTT
V: TRBV27
D: TRBD1
J: TRBJ1-4
size: once

CDR3: CASSSLGGAPGEQYF
DNA: TGTGCCAGCAGCTCGTTGGGTGGGGCGCCGGGTGAGCAGTACTTC
V: TRBV11-2
D: NA
J: TRBJ2-7
size: few

CDR3: CARSPSWREGGGELFF
DNA: TGTGCCAGAAGTCCTAGTTGGCGGGAGGGGGGCGGGGAGCTGTTTTTT
V: TRBV19
D: TRBD2
J: TRBJ2-2
size: NA

CDR3: CASSRGQGGAFF
DNA: TGCGCCAGCAGCCGAGGACAGGGTGGAGCTTTCTTT
V: TRBV4-1
D: TRBD1
J: TRBJ1-1
size: NA

CDR3: CASSLLARAGRELFF
DNA: TGTGCCAGCAGCTTATTAGCTAGAGCGGGGCGGGAGCTGTTTTTT
V: TRBV11-2
D: TRBD2
J: TRBJ2-2
size: once

CDR3: CAWSGQGGEQYF
DNA: TGTGCCTGGAGTGGACAGGGTGGCGAGCAGTACTTC
V: TRBV30
D: TRBD1
J: TRBJ2-7
size: once

CDR3: CASSLSGDSGNTIYF
DNA: TGCGCCAGCAGCTTGTCGGGTGATTCTGGAAACACCATATATTTT
V: TRBV5-1
D: NA
J: TRBJ1-3
size: NA

CDR3: CASNPTRNQETQYF
DNA: TGTGCCAGCAACCCAACTAGAAACCAAGAGACCCAGTACTTC
V: TRBV2
D: NA
J: TRBJ2-5
size: NA

CDR3: CASSPARRLAGTRYTGELFF
DNA: TGCGCCAGCAGCCCAGCCCGTAGACTAGCGGGCACGCGGTACACCGGGGAGCTGTTTTTT
V: TRBV5-1
D: TRBD2
J: TRBJ2-2
size: NA

CDR3: CASSLPGLARYEQYF
DNA: TGTGCCAGTAGTTTGCCGGGACTAGCAAGATACGAGCAGTACTTC
V: TRBV19
D: TRBD2
J: TRBJ2-7
size: NA

CDR3: CASSVGSTRISGNTIYF
DNA: TGTGCCAGCAGCGTAGGCAGTACCAGAATCTCTGGAAACACCATATATTTT
V: TRBV9
D: NA
J: TRBJ1-3
size: NA

CDR3: CASTQGLPNEQFF
DNA: TGTGCCAGTACACAAGGACTCCCCAATGAGCAGTTCTTC
V: TRBV19
D: NA
J: TRBJ2-1
size: NA

CDR3: CASSEGEGPQHF
DNA: TGTGCCAGCAGTGAAGGGGAGGGTCCCCAGCATTTT
V: TRBV2
D: NA
J: TRBJ1-5
size: NA

CDR3: CASSLVLGGYNEQFF
DNA: TGTGCCAGCAGTTTGGTCTTGGGAGGGTACAATGAGCAGTTCTTC
V: TRBV28
D: TRBD2
J: TRBJ2-1
size: NA

CDR3: CASSLRGSRNQPQHF
DNA: TGTGCCAGCAGTTTGCGGGGGAGTCGCAATCAGCCCCAGCATTTT
V: TRBV28
D: NA
J: TRBJ1-5
size: NA

CDR3: CASRLTGGTDTQYF
DNA: TGTGCCAGTAGACTGACAGGGGGCACAGATACGCAGTATTTT
V: TRBV19
D: TRBD1
J: TRBJ2-3
size: NA

CDR3: CASSLTGMNTEAFF
DNA: TGTGCCAGCAGCCTTACAGGGATGAACACTGAAGCTTTCTTT
V: TRBV6-5
D: NA
J: TRBJ1-1
size: few

CDR3: CASTATDYGYTF
DNA: TGTGCCAGCACCGCTACGGACTATGGCTACACCTTC
V: TRBV7-2
D: NA
J: TRBJ1-2
size: NA

CDR3: CASSSGRDRAAQQYF
DNA: TGTGCCAGCAGCTCGGGCCGGGACAGGGCCGCCCAGCAGTACTTC
V: TRBV5-4
D: TRBD1
J: TRBJ2-7
size: NA

CDR3: CASSLAGDHYGYTF
DNA: TGTGCCAGCAGCCTTGCGGGGGACCACTATGGCTACACCTTC
V: TRBV9
D: NA
J: TRBJ1-2
size: NA

CDR3: CASSLGGPPGQYF
DNA: TGTGCCAGCAGCTTAGGGGGCCCCCCTGGGCAGTATTTT
V: TRBV11-2
D: NA
J: TRBJ2-3
size: NA

CDR3: CASSEVAGGYNEQFF
DNA: TGTGCCAGCAGTGAAGTAGCGGGAGGTTACAATGAGCAGTTCTTC
V: TRBV6-1
D: TRBD2
J: TRBJ2-1
size: NA

CDR3: CASSVGAGVSQETQYF
DNA: TGTGCCAGCAGCGTCGGGGCGGGAGTCAGCCAAGAGACCCAGTACTTC
V: TRBV9
D: TRBD2
J: TRBJ2-5
size: once

CDR3: CASGGTYNEQFF
DNA: TGTGCCAGTGGGGGGACCTACAATGAGCAGTTCTTC
V: TRBV27
D: NA
J: TRBJ2-1
size: NA

CDR3: CASIGQVAGYGYTF
DNA: TGTGCCAGTATTGGACAGGTCGCGGGCTATGGCTACACCTTC
V: TRBV19
D: TRBD1
J: TRBJ1-2
size: NA

CDR3: CASSLDSGTYEQYF
DNA: TGTGCCAGCAGCTTGGATTCGGGGACCTACGAGCAGTACTTC
V: TRBV5-4
D: NA
J: TRBJ2-7
size: NA

CDR3: CASSPHNTPWTGKGTGELFF
DNA: TGTGCCAGTAGTCCACATAACACACCATGGACAGGGAAAGGGACCGGGGAGCTGTTTTTT
V: TRBV19
D: TRBD1
J: TRBJ2-2
size: NA

CDR3: CASSSNNRGVNTEAFF
DNA: TGCGCCAGCAGCTCAAACAACAGGGGAGTGAACACTGAAGCTTTCTTT
V: TRBV5-1
D: TRBD1
J: TRBJ1-1
size: NA

CDR3: CASSIQRTGGGEKLFF
DNA: TGTGCCAGTAGTATACAAAGGACAGGAGGAGGGGAAAAACTGTTTTTT
V: TRBV19
D: TRBD1
J: TRBJ1-4
size: NA

CDR3: CASSLGGDRVPSGYTF
DNA: TGTGCCAGCAGCTTAGGAGGAGACAGGGTGCCGTCGGGCTACACCTTC
V: TRBV7-9
D: TRBD1
J: TRBJ1-2
size: NA

CDR3: CASSLAGQTNQPQHF
DNA: TGCGCCAGCAGCTTGGCCGGACAGACGAATCAGCCCCAGCATTTT
V: TRBV5-1
D: NA
J: TRBJ1-5
size: NA

CDR3: CASSFGQGWNTEAFF
DNA: TGTGCCAGCAGTTTTGGACAGGGGTGGAACACTGAAGCTTTCTTT
V: TRBV28
D: TRBD1
J: TRBJ1-1
size: NA

CDR3: CASSEGGYSNQPQHF
DNA: TGTGCCAGCAGCGAAGGAGGGTATAGCAATCAGCCCCAGCATTTT
V: TRBV9
D: NA
J: TRBJ1-5
size: NA

CDR3: CAVQGASGSDEQFF
DNA: TGTGCTGTACAAGGGGCTAGCGGGAGCGATGAGCAGTTCTTC
V: TRBV12-5
D: TRBD2
J: TRBJ2-1
size: NA

CDR3: CASSYPSGGGTGELFF
DNA: TGTGCCAGCAGTTACCCATCGGGGGGCGGCACCGGGGAGCTGTTTTTT
V: TRBV6-5
D: NA
J: TRBJ2-2
size: NA

CDR3: CASSQDQAFYGYTF
DNA: TGTGCCAGCAGCCAAGATCAGGCTTTCTATGGCTACACCTTC
V: TRBV14
D: NA
J: TRBJ1-2
size: NA